One and the same sample provided the 27 T cell receptor beta chains below, sequenced in a study of glioma-infiltrating T cells. TCR alpha and beta CDR3 regions were amplified from RNA using iRepertoire nested multiplex PCR. TCRdb re-called the multiplex PCR reads with MiXCR, one entry per CDR3 protein. The sample yields 93,000 or so distinct CDR3 sequences, under 30% seen once. The sequencing input was glioma tissue, nonneoplastic brain tissue, or PBMCs (not recorded which). Receptors originate from a human donor with low-grade glioma or glioblastoma, undergoing nonglioma brain surgery, or in good health (not recorded which).

Notes on this clonotype: Sequence at one end of the junction differs from germline and may be a read error. The rearrangement uses TRBV4-1 and TRBJ1-2; the D is unclear. In germline, CDR1 is MGHRA, CDR2 YSYEKL. This CDR3 contains 15 residues. CDR3 protein: CANSQDWLGNYGYNF. The CDR3 region has the DNA TGCGCCAACAGCCAAGATTGGTTGGGAAACTATGGCTACAACTTC.

This clonotype was recorded many times. This chain links TRBV6-6 with TRBJ1-6; no clear D. The germline V and J ends were trimmed by 0 bases and 7 bases, with 7 bases remaining between them. The length of the CDR3 is 14 residues. Germline values: CDR1 MNHNY, CDR2 SVGAGI (reference sequence). Here the CDR3 DNA reads TGTGCCAGCAGTTACTCAGGCAGCAATTCACCCCTCCACTTT. It is translated as CASSYSGSNSPLHF.

This clonotype was recorded many times. The chain employs TRBV10-3 and TRBJ1-1; 7 positions agree with TRBD1. The trim removed 5 bases at V and 0 bases at J, leaving 3 bases unmatched. The CDR3 spans 14 residues. Germline V CDR1 and CDR2: ENHRY, SYGVKD. The CDR3 region is CAISKGQLNTEAFF. CDR3 DNA sequence: TGTGCCATCAGTAAGGGACAGTTGAACACTGAAGCTTTCTTT.

This clonotype was seen ten or more times. V gene TRBV27 combines with J gene TRBJ2-3, with D maybe TRBD1 (6 bases). CDR1 is MNHEY, CDR2 SMNVEV, per germline (reference sequence). This CDR3 contains 14 residues. V lost 7 bases to trimming and J lost 5 bases, with 16 bases between them. The CDR3 here is CASTQRGYGDTQYF. The CDR3 nucleotides read TGTGCCAGCACCCAGAGGGGGTATGGAGATACGCAGTATTTT.

The V gene is TRBV28, the J gene TRBJ1-5, with a possible D match to TRBD1 (6 bases). Trimming removed 5 bases at V and 4 bases at J, with 18 bases between. Germline CDR1 and CDR2: MDHEN and SYDVKM. The CDR3 is 16 amino acids. CDR3 residues: CASSPFEGGVNQPQHF. CDR3 in DNA: TGTGCCAGCAGTCCCTTTGAGGGGGGCGTAAATCAGCCCCAGCATTTT.

This clonotype was counted many times. The rearrangement joins TRBV27 to TRBJ2-5, with 7 bases identical to TRBD1. Germline V gene lookup returns CDR1 MNHEY and CDR2 SMNVEV (reference sequence). V was pared by 7 bases and J by 1 base, with 12 bases of the junction left unmatched. CDR3 length: 16 amino acids. CDR3 region: CASKLPWDRFQETQYF. The CDR3 DNA sequence: TGTGCCAGCAAACTCCCCTGGGACAGATTCCAAGAGACCCAGTACTTC.

The gene calls are TRBV2 and TRBJ2-2; TRBD1 matches 10 bases. The trim removed 7 bases at V and 5 bases at J, leaving 13 bases unmatched. Germline CDR1 reads SNHLY; CDR2 reads FYNNEI. The length of the CDR3 is 17 residues. DNA of the CDR3: TGTGCCAGCATCCCTTTTACCGGGACAGGGGCAACCGGGGAGCTGTTTTTT. Encoded protein: CASIPFTGTGATGELFF.

This clonotype was seen a handful of times. The genes are TRBV5-8 and TRBJ2-7; the D is unclear. The germline V gene encodes CDR1 SGHTS and CDR2 YDEGEE. This CDR3 is 14 amino acids long. V lost 2 bases and J 2 bases, leaving 11 bases between the germline ends. CDR3 residues: CASSLITRPYEQYF. The CDR3 nucleotides read TGTGCCAGCAGCTTAATAACCCGACCCTACGAGCAGTACTTC.

This clonotype has at least ten counts. CDR3 sequence reads: CASSLEIAGGDLYTQYF. CDR3 in DNA: TGTGCCAGCAGCTTAGAGATAGCGGGGGGTGACCTATATACGCAGTATTTT. The chain combines TRBV7-2 with TRBJ2-3, with 10 bases matching TRBD2. Germline CDR1 is SGHTA and CDR2 is FQGNSA. The CDR3 contains 17 residues. V shed 1 base, J shed 7 bases, and the junction held 11 bases outside the gene matches.

J is TRBJ2-5 and V is TRBV4-2, with a tentative D call TRBD1 (6 bases). V lost 0 bases and J lost 1, with 21 bases in between. The CDR3 is made up of 19 amino acids. Germline CDR1 LGHNA, CDR2 YNFKEQ. The CDR3 DNA sequence: TGTGCCAGCAGCCAAGATATCAGGGGATGGAGCGTACCCCAAGAGACCCAGTACTTC. This translates into CASSQDIRGWSVPQETQYF.

Regarding this clonotype: A much larger clonotype is one base distant, so this may be a read error. The rearrangement uses TRBV5-1 and TRBJ2-7; no definite D call. CDR3 length: 14 amino acids. From germline, CDR1 is SGHRS and CDR2 YFSETQ. CDR3 DNA sequence: TGCGCCAGCAGCTTGCATGGCAGGTACTACGAGCATTACTTC. Amino acids: CASSLHGRYYEHYF.

Ten or more counts support this clonotype. The gene calls are TRBV11-2 and TRBJ1-2; D may be TRBD1 (5 bases). CDR1 and CDR2 from the germline V gene are SGHAT and FQNNGV. This CDR3 region has 13 residues. V was clipped by 3 bases and J by 4 bases, with 9 bases between them. The CDR3 is CASSLDTSYGYTF. The CDR3 coding sequence is TGTGCCAGCAGCTTGGACACCTCCTATGGCTACACCTTC. The entire variable domain, with the rest obtained from reference TRBV11-2 and TRBJ1-2, is as follows: EAGVAQSPRYKIIEKRQSVAFWCNPISGHATLYWYQQILGQGPKLLIQFQNNGVVDDSQLPKDRFSAERLKGVDSTLKIQPAKLEDSAVYLCASSLDTSYGYTFGSGTRLTVV.

This clonotype occurred a few times. The CDR3 here is CASSRAESTDTQYF. The CDR3, as DNA: TGTGCCAGCAGCCGAGCGGAGAGCACAGATACGCAGTATTTT. The chain has TRBV12-3 or TRBV12-4 and TRBJ2-3; tentatively, D is TRBD2 (5 bases). Between the trimmed V and J ends, which lost 6 bases and 0 bases, there was a span of 10 bases. CDR3 length: 14 amino acids.

The V gene is TRBV11-2, the J gene TRBJ2-3; no firm D call. Germline CDR1 is SGHAT and CDR2 is FQNNGV. V lost 7 bases, J lost 2 bases, and 7 bases lay in between. CDR3 length: 12 amino acids. The CDR3: CASNLDTDTQYF. The CDR3 DNA follows: TGTGCCAGCAACCTAGACACAGATACGCAGTATTTT.

The rearrangement links TRBV3-1 to TRBJ1-1; D is ambiguous. This CDR3 region has 14 residues. Germline V CDR1 and CDR2: LGHDT, YNNKEL (reference sequence). Trimming left V 3 bases short and J 7 bases short, with 15 bases between. The CDR3 bases are TGTGCCAGCAGCCACCTCGACCTCAACCGTGAAGCTTTCTTT. It specifies CASSHLDLNREAFF.

The V call is TRBV2, the J call TRBJ2-5; 9 bases line up with TRBD1. The CDR3 totals 13 residues. Germline V CDR1 and CDR2: SNHLY, FYNNEI. Trimming cost V 8 bases and J 4 bases; bases outside gene matches: 5. CDR3 sequence reads: CASRSTGGETQYF. The CDR3 DNA reads TGTGCCAGCCGTTCGACAGGGGGAGAGACCCAGTACTTC.

Concerning this clonotype itself: This sequence may be a read error, since a much larger clone differs from it by one base. V is TRBV19 and J is TRBJ2-3; 7 bases are a match to TRBD1. CDR1 is LNHDA, CDR2 SQIVND, per germline (reference sequence). CDR3 length equals 15 residues. With 6 bases clipped from V and 8 bases from J, the junction kept 14 bases outside the gene matches. The DNA for the CDR3 is TGTGCCAGTAGCCTCAGGGACAGCGAAGCAGGTACGCAGTATTTT. This gives the protein CASSLRDSEAGTQYF.

In the case of this clonotype: This may arise from a read error, as a much more abundant clone is one base away. This chain connects TRBV20-1 to TRBJ1-2; D is ambiguous. Deletions cut 0 bases from V and 8 bases from J, with 16 bases between. The CDR3 is 14 residues long. CDR1 and CDR2 from the germline V gene are DFQATT and SNEGSKA (reference sequence). The CDR3 here is CSARDPVDVRGYTF. Written as DNA, the CDR3 is TGCAGTGCTAGAGATCCAGTGGACGTGAGGGGCTACACCTTC.

This clonotype appeared many times. CDR3 bases: TGCAGTGCTGCCGGGCAGGGGGCATACACTGAAGCTTTCTTT. It specifies CSAAGQGAYTEAFF. V gene TRBV20-1 combines with J gene TRBJ1-1, with TRBD1 matching 8 bases. The V gene end was trimmed by 5 bases and the J gene end by 3 bases; junction bases not matched to a gene: 8. Germline-derived CDR1 and CDR2 are DFQATT and SNEGSKA (reference sequence). The CDR3 covers 14 residues.

This clonotype was picked up many times. This rearrangement joins TRBV7-2 to TRBJ2-1; D not resolved. This CDR3 has 16 amino acids. V gave up 4 bases and J gave up 2 bases, with 15 bases separating them. Germline V gene data show CDR1 as SGHTA and CDR2 as FQGNSA. The CDR3 DNA follows: TGTGCCAGCAGCTCCCGGACGGAGTCAACCTACAATGAGCAGTTCTTC. Translated, it gives CASSSRTESTYNEQFF.

This clonotype came up many times. The chain links TRBV11-3 to TRBJ2-1; tentative D call: TRBD2 (7 bases). V dropped 7 bases and J dropped 0 bases, with 10 bases sitting between them. The germline gives CDR1 SGHNT, CDR2 YENEEA. The CDR3 contains 14 residues. The CDR3 reads CASKAGASYNEQFF. CDR3 in DNA: TGTGCCAGCAAGGCGGGGGCCTCCTACAATGAGCAGTTCTTC.

The chain links TRBV6-1 to TRBJ1-1, with a tentative D call TRBD1 (6 bases). Trimming removed 6 bases at V and 0 bases at J, with 17 bases between. Germline V CDR1 and CDR2: MNHNS, SASEGT. The CDR3 spans 16 residues. The CDR3 DNA reads TGTGCCAGCAGAACTAAGGACAGAGTCATGAACACTGAAGCTTTCTTT. Translated, it gives CASRTKDRVMNTEAFF.

On this clonotype: A much more abundant neighbour one base away suggests this may be a read error. The V and J genes are TRBV5-4 and TRBJ2-1, with TRBD2 matching over 8 bases. V was pared by 7 bases and J by 0 bases, with 6 bases of the junction left unmatched. The CDR3 is 15 amino acids. Germline CDR1 is SGHNT and CDR2 is YYREEE (reference sequence). CDR3 DNA: TGTGCCAGCTCCGCGGGGGGTTGCTCCTACAATGAGCAGTTCTTC. Translating gives CASSAGGCSYNEQFF.

This clonotype was detected only a few times. The DNA for the CDR3 is TGTGCTAGTGGTTTGTACTACGGACGGGGAGAATTTAGTCAGTACTTC. Its protein is CASGLYYGRGEFSQYF. The gene calls are TRBV12-5 and TRBJ2-4; a possible D gene is TRBD2 (5 bases). CDR3 length: 16 residues. Looked up from germline, CDR1 is LGHNT and CDR2 is FRNRAP. Trimming stripped 2 bases from V and 12 bases from J, with 23 bases between.

The table lists this clonotype with a few counts. The chain has TRBV3-1 and TRBJ2-5; tentatively, D is TRBD2 (5 bases). Germline CDR1 is LGHDT and CDR2 is YNNKEL (reference sequence). This CDR3 contains 15 residues. V lost 5 bases, J lost 1 base, and 14 bases lay in between. The CDR3, as DNA: TGTGCCAGCAGCATTCCGGACTTCGCCCAAGAGACCCAGTACTTC. Its translation: CASSIPDFAQETQYF.

This clonotype was counted ten times or more. The chain is built from TRBV6-1 and TRBJ2-7; 9 bases match TRBD1. Germline V gene data show CDR1 as MNHNS and CDR2 as SASEGT. Germline trimming cut 5 bases from V and 5 bases from J; bases unmatched to any gene: 13. The CDR3 length is 16 residues. The CDR3 reads CASSSEGQGWKHEQYF. CDR3 sequence (DNA): TGTGCCAGCAGTTCCGAAGGACAGGGGTGGAAGCACGAGCAGTACTTC.

This clonotype appeared a few times. This chain joins TRBV4-2 and TRBJ1-2; D unresolved. V was trimmed by 1 base and J by 8 bases, leaving 14 bases between them. The CDR3 sequence is 14 residues long. From germline, CDR1 is LGHNA and CDR2 YNFKEQ. CDR3 in DNA: TGTGCCAGCAGCCAAGGGGCCTCCCGGAGGGGCTACACCTTC. This sequence encodes CASSQGASRRGYTF.